The clone carrying this TCR beta chain was detected only once. The data were taken from a study of blood T cell repertoires in COVID-19. Background on the study: The analysed material was cDNA or gDNA that came from T cells, B-cell-depleted T cells, or PBMCs.

The repertoire was sequenced with immunoSEQ multiplex PCR; TCRdb's copy has only in-frame clones and lacks some. The sample has more than 200,000 clones, about nine tenths seen once. This CDR3 has 15 residues. Germline V lookup: CDR1 MDHEN, CDR2 SYDVKM. Trimming stripped 6 bases from V and 4 bases from J, with 15 bases between. The source of this sequence is a woman aged 25-40 years with acute COVID-19. Sequences were obtained from PBMCs or T cells enriched from blood (not recorded which). This sequence joins TRBV28 and TRBJ1-4; D is uncertain. The CDR3 loop is CASRISWRSNEKLFF. CDR3 in DNA: TGTGCCAGCAGAATCTCCTGGCGGAGTAATGAAAAACTGTTTTTT. The variable domain in full, completed from reference TRBV28 and TRBJ1-4, reads DVKVTQSSRYLVKRTGEKVFLECVQDMDHENMFWYRQDPGLGLRLIYFSYDVKMKEKGDIPEGYSVSREKKERFSLILESASTNQTSMYLCASRISWRSNEKLFFGSGTQLSVL.